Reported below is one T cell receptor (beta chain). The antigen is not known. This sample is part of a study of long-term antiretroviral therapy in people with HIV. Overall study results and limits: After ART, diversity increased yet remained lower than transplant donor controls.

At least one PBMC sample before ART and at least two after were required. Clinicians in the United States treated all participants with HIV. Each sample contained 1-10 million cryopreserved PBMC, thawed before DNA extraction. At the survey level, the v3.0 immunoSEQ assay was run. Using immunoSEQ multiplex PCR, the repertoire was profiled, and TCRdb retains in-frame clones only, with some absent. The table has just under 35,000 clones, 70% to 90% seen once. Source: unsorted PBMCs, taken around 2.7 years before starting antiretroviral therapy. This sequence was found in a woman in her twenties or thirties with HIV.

CDR3 DNA sequence: TGTGCCAGCAGCTTAGACGAGCGGGGGGTGAGCACAGATACGCAGTATTTT. Its translation: CASSLDERGVSTDTQYF. V is TRBV5-6 and J is TRBJ2-3; TRBD2 matches 9 bases. The CDR3 consists of 17 residues. The V segment lost 2 bases and the J segment 0 bases; nucleotides outside the gene matches: 7. Germline CDR1 is SGHDT and CDR2 is YYEEEE.